Given below is one T cell receptor (beta chain) in context. The antigen is undetermined. Regarding time point: inflamed ileum from the surgical specimen. Profiled with immunoSEQ multiplex PCR; TCRdb holds only in-frame clones, not every one. Of several thousand clones listed, 85% are singletons. This CDR3 is 14 amino acids long. Trimming removed 4 bases from V and 4 bases from J; junction bases left unmatched: 7. Germline values: CDR1 SGHAT, CDR2 FQNNGV. This sample stems from a study of T cell repertoires in ileal Crohn's disease. Whole-study context: Every patient was operated on for stricturing (about 60%) or penetrating (approximately 39%) complications. Each sample's TCRB immunosequencing used around 0.5 micrograms of biopsy DNA.

Study-wide points: All patients with clonality above 26.8% had endoscopic recurrence. Compared with non-smokers, active smokers at surgery showed more clonal expansions.

Sequencing used ileal tissue. This clonotype was sampled from an adult with Crohn's disease. This chain uses TRBV11-2 with TRBJ2-7; 7 nucleotides line up with TRBD2. The CDR3 reads CASSSDSGNYEQYF. In nucleotides, the CDR3 is TGTGCCAGCAGCTCCGACAGCGGGAATTACGAGCAGTACTTC.